This is a list of T cell receptor beta chains from one sample in a study of cytomegalovirus exposure and HLA in healthy donors. Sequencing used immunoSEQ multiplex PCR; TCRdb keeps in-frame clones, though not all of them. This sample has some 110,000 clones, with around 77% found just once. Input material: PBMCs. These receptors were obtained from a woman aged 40 to 50 in good health and CMV-seropositive. Each CDR3 is given with its conserved first and last residue. The D gene is left open where the match is weak. Only some rows state a clone size, as once, few, many or a class for expanded clones.

TGTGCCAGCAGTTTATGGGAGGGTAGTCATTTAGTCTTT CASSLWEGSHLVF - TRBJ1-6 TRBV28 -
TGCGCCAGCAGCCCTCACGGGGGACTAGACACAGATACGCAGTATTTT CASSPHGGLDTDTQYF - TRBJ2-3 TRBV5-1 TRBD2
TGTGCCAGCAGCTTCGGGATTTTAAGCAATCAGCCCCAGCATTTT CASSFGILSNQPQHF - TRBJ1-5 TRBV7-2 -
TGCGCCAGCAGCCGGACAGGGGGAGAGACCCAGTACTTC CASSRTGGETQYF few TRBJ2-5 TRBV4-1 TRBD1
TGTGCCAGTAGGGACAGGGGGCATCAGCCCCAGCATTTT CASRDRGHQPQHF - TRBJ1-5 TRBV19 TRBD1
TGTGCCAGCAGTGAAGGTTGGACAGCCGTGGGGACCGGGGAGCTGTTTTTT CASSEGWTAVGTGELFF - TRBJ2-2 TRBV2 -
TGTGCCAGCAGGGTAGGACAGTTGAACACTGAAGCTTTCTTT CASRVGQLNTEAFF few TRBJ1-1 TRBV28 -
TGTGCCAGCAGCGTAAATCCCGGGACCACACAGGGCTCCTACGAGCAGTACTTC CASSVNPGTTQGSYEQYF - TRBJ2-7 TRBV9 -
TGTGCCAGCAGTCCCGGGGTTTGGGTCTCCTACGAGCAGTACTTC CASSPGVWVSYEQYF - TRBJ2-7 TRBV6-5 -
TGCAGCGTTACTAGCGGGGGGGTTCAAGAGACCCAGTACTTC CSVTSGGVQETQYF - TRBJ2-5 TRBV29-1 TRBD2